These T cell receptor beta chains were read from a single sample in a study of cytomegalovirus exposure and HLA in healthy donors. TCRdb keeps only in-frame clones here, not all; method: immunoSEQ multiplex PCR. The sample consists of 100,000 to 150,000 clones, about 9.2% of them appearing once. The sample was PBMCs. The receptor set was obtained from a woman in her thirties or forties in good health and CMV-seropositive. Each CDR3 is given with its conserved first and last residue. A D gene is named only where the DNA matches it firmly. Only some rows state a clone size, as once, few, many or a class for expanded clones.

j_gene: TRBJ2-1; v_gene: TRBV12-5; abundance: few; d_gene: TRBD1; CDR3nt: TGTGCTAGTGGTCCGGGACAGGGGGCATACAATGAGCAGTTCTTC; CDR3aa: CASGPGQGAYNEQFF
j_gene: TRBJ2-3; v_gene: TRBV5-4; abundance: few; d_gene: TRBD2; CDR3nt: TGTGCCAGCAGCTTGCGGGGGGGCCTAGATACGCAGTATTTT; CDR3aa: CASSLRGGLDTQYF
j_gene: TRBJ1-2; v_gene: TRBV27; abundance: few; d_gene: -; CDR3nt: TGTGCCAGCAGTTTATCGGGGCAACTCTATGGCTACACCTTC; CDR3aa: CASSLSGQLYGYTF
j_gene: TRBJ2-3; v_gene: TRBV9; abundance: -; d_gene: TRBD2; CDR3nt: TGTGCCAGCAGCGTAGCCTCGGGAGCGGGGGCCCCTTATACGCAGTATTTT; CDR3aa: CASSVASGAGAPYTQYF
j_gene: TRBJ1-2; v_gene: TRBV7-8; abundance: few; d_gene: TRBD1; CDR3nt: TGTGCCAGCAGCTCTAGGGACAGTGCTGGCTACACCTTC; CDR3aa: CASSSRDSAGYTF
j_gene: TRBJ2-7; v_gene: TRBV14; abundance: -; d_gene: -; CDR3nt: TGTGCCAGCAGCCAAGAAGTGGGGCTGACACAGTACTTC; CDR3aa: CASSQEVGLTQYF
j_gene: TRBJ2-2; v_gene: TRBV19; abundance: few; d_gene: TRBD2; CDR3nt: TGTGCCAGTAGTGCCCTAGCGGGGGTGCTCACCGGGGAGCTGTTTTTT; CDR3aa: CASSALAGVLTGELFF
j_gene: TRBJ2-7; v_gene: TRBV9; abundance: -; d_gene: TRBD2; CDR3nt: TGTGCCAGCAGCGCCGGGACTAGCGGGGGGTACGAGCAGTACTTC; CDR3aa: CASSAGTSGGYEQYF
j_gene: TRBJ1-5; v_gene: TRBV5-6; abundance: few; d_gene: TRBD1; CDR3nt: TGTGCCAGCAGCCCAGGGGGCAGGAGCAATCAGCCCCAGCATTTT; CDR3aa: CASSPGGRSNQPQHF
j_gene: TRBJ1-2; v_gene: TRBV6-5; abundance: -; d_gene: TRBD1; CDR3nt: TGTGCCAGCAGTCTAGTCCTCACAGGGGGCAAGGGCTACACCTTC; CDR3aa: CASSLVLTGGKGYTF
j_gene: TRBJ2-1; v_gene: TRBV21-1; abundance: -; d_gene: -; CDR3nt: TGTGCCAGCAGCCTTCAAGTGGGGGACAGGGTTCGACCCCATGTCTACAATGAGCAGTTCTTC; CDR3aa: CASSLQVGDRVRPHVYNEQFF
j_gene: TRBJ2-2; v_gene: TRBV19; abundance: few; d_gene: -; CDR3nt: TGTGCCAGTAGTATAACTAACACCGGGGAGCTGTTTTTT; CDR3aa: CASSITNTGELFF
j_gene: TRBJ2-7; v_gene: TRBV6-1; abundance: -; d_gene: TRBD1; CDR3nt: TGTGCCAGCAGGGGACAGGGGGGTCGATACGAGCAGTACTTC; CDR3aa: CASRGQGGRYEQYF
j_gene: TRBJ2-3; v_gene: TRBV21-1; abundance: -; d_gene: -; CDR3nt: TGTGCCAGCAGCAAAACAAGGGACAGGGGTTATTTT; CDR3aa: CASSKTRDRGYF
j_gene: TRBJ2-1; v_gene: TRBV7-9; abundance: -; d_gene: TRBD2; CDR3nt: TGTGCCAGCAGCTCCCGGGGGGGGCCGGTAATGAATGAGCAGTTCTTC; CDR3aa: CASSSRGGPVMNEQFF
j_gene: TRBJ1-5; v_gene: TRBV2; abundance: few; d_gene: TRBD1; CDR3nt: TGTGCCAGCATCGATACTACAGGGGTTCAGCCCCAGCATTTT; CDR3aa: CASIDTTGVQPQHF
j_gene: TRBJ1-2; v_gene: TRBV4-1; abundance: -; d_gene: -; CDR3nt: TGCGCCAGCAGCCAGGCCACGAACGCCCGATCCTACACCTTC; CDR3aa: CASSQATNARSYTF
j_gene: TRBJ1-1; v_gene: TRBV7-6; abundance: few; d_gene: -; CDR3nt: TGTGCCAGCAGAGCATGGAACACTGAAGCTTTCTTT; CDR3aa: CASRAWNTEAFF
j_gene: TRBJ1-1; v_gene: TRBV4-1; abundance: -; d_gene: -; CDR3nt: TGCGCCAGCAGCCAAGGTGACAGGTACACTGAAGCTTTCTTT; CDR3aa: CASSQGDRYTEAFF
j_gene: TRBJ2-7; v_gene: TRBV5-1; abundance: -; d_gene: -; CDR3nt: TGCGCCAGCAGCTCACACAGCGCGGACGGACTACCCTACGAGCAGTACTTC; CDR3aa: CASSSHSADGLPYEQYF
j_gene: TRBJ1-4; v_gene: TRBV4-3; abundance: few; d_gene: -; CDR3nt: TGCGCCAGCAGCCAAGATAGGAGAAATGAAAAACTGTTTTTT; CDR3aa: CASSQDRRNEKLFF
j_gene: TRBJ2-7; v_gene: TRBV7-9; abundance: -; d_gene: TRBD1; CDR3nt: TGTGCCAGCAGCTCCCGGACAGGCTCCTACGAGCAGTACTTC; CDR3aa: CASSSRTGSYEQYF
j_gene: TRBJ1-2; v_gene: TRBV7-9; abundance: few; d_gene: TRBD1; CDR3nt: TGTGCCAGCAGCTTAGGGCCTCCCGGGACAGGTCTCCCCTACACCTTC; CDR3aa: CASSLGPPGTGLPYTF
j_gene: TRBJ2-5; v_gene: TRBV7-2; abundance: -; d_gene: TRBD2; CDR3nt: TGTGCCAGCAGCCCGGGAGGGACCCAGTACTTC; CDR3aa: CASSPGGTQYF
j_gene: TRBJ1-1; v_gene: TRBV11-2; abundance: -; d_gene: -; CDR3nt: TGTGCCAGCAGTTTAGGGTCAGGGGCGAACACTGAAGCTTTCTTT; CDR3aa: CASSLGSGANTEAFF
j_gene: TRBJ2-2; v_gene: TRBV10-3; abundance: -; d_gene: TRBD1; CDR3nt: TGTGCCATCAGTGAGTCCCGGGACAGGGGGTCGTCAGGGGAGCTGTTTTTT; CDR3aa: CAISESRDRGSSGELFF
j_gene: TRBJ2-2; v_gene: TRBV18; abundance: few; d_gene: TRBD1; CDR3nt: TGTGCCAGCTCACCACCGGGCAGGGGGCGCGGCACCGGGGAGCTGTTTTTT; CDR3aa: CASSPPGRGRGTGELFF
j_gene: TRBJ1-1; v_gene: TRBV6-6; abundance: few; d_gene: -; CDR3nt: TGTGCCAGCGGCTGGGGGACAACCTTGAACACTGAAGCTTTCTTT; CDR3aa: CASGWGTTLNTEAFF
j_gene: TRBJ1-1; v_gene: TRBV5-1; abundance: -; d_gene: -; CDR3nt: TGCGCCAGCAGCTTGAGGACAACCGTGAACACTGAAGCTTTCTTT; CDR3aa: CASSLRTTVNTEAFF
j_gene: TRBJ1-2; v_gene: TRBV27; abundance: few; d_gene: -; CDR3nt: TGTGCCAGCAGTTGGGCAGGGAACTATGGCTACACCTTC; CDR3aa: CASSWAGNYGYTF
j_gene: TRBJ2-3; v_gene: TRBV7-2; abundance: few; d_gene: -; CDR3nt: TGTGCCAGCAGCTTAGGTAGCCTCCGGGCAGATACGCAGTATTTT; CDR3aa: CASSLGSLRADTQYF